The 32 T cell receptor beta chains in this list originate from one sample, sequenced in a study of T cell responses to AZD1222 COVID-19 vaccine. Libraries were prepared by immunoSEQ multiplex PCR; TCRdb keeps only in-frame clonotypes and omits some of them. This sample has around 170,000 clones, with over 90% found just once. Sequencing used peripheral blood, obtained 28 days after the second AZD1222 dose. The receptors were gathered from an adult who received the AZD1222 COVID-19 vaccine.

This chain links TRBV28 with TRBJ1-5, with D hard to call. The CDR3 consists of 16 residues. Trimming took 6 bases from V and 2 from J, leaving 17 bases between them. Germline CDR1 is MDHEN and CDR2 is SYDVKM. The DNA of the CDR3 is TGTGCCAGCAGGCGTGCTCCAGCTTACGGCAATCAGCCCCAGCATTTT. Amino acid sequence: CASRRAPAYGNQPQHF.

This chain joins TRBV28 and TRBJ2-3; possible D gene TRBD1, 6 bases. The CDR3 length is 13 residues. Trimming removed 5 bases at V and 2 bases at J, with 8 bases between. Germline CDR1 reads MDHEN; CDR2 reads SYDVKM. CDR3 loop: CASSRDITDTQYF. The CDR3 DNA follows: TGTGCCAGCAGTCGGGACATCACAGATACGCAGTATTTT.

The chain carries TRBV4-1 and TRBJ1-2, with D perhaps TRBD1 (6 bases). The CDR3 is 13 residues long. CDR1 is MGHRA, CDR2 YSYEKL, per germline. The V end was cut by 3 bases, the J end by 4 bases, with 9 bases between. CDR3: CASSQMDSYGYTF. The CDR3, as DNA: TGCGCCAGCAGCCAGATGGACAGCTATGGCTACACCTTC.

The CDR3 protein is CASSPGVGAGVYEQYF. In DNA form, the CDR3 reads TGTGCCAGCAGCCCGGGGGTGGGAGCGGGAGTGTACGAGCAGTACTTC. The chain links TRBV13 to TRBJ2-7; TRBD2 matches at 8 bases. The CDR3 covers 16 residues. Germline loops: CDR1 PRHDT, CDR2 FYEKMQ (reference sequence). V trimming: 5 bases; J trimming: 4 bases; junction bases outside the gene matches: 13.

This chain joins TRBV29-1 and TRBJ1-2, with 7 bases matching TRBD1. Germline V lookup: CDR1 SQVTM, CDR2 ANQGSEA. This CDR3 region has 13 residues. Unmatched junction bases numbered 7, after V lost 7 bases and J lost 2 bases. The CDR3 DNA reads TGCAGCGAGGAGAGGGGGCTGAACTATGGCTACACCTTC. Its translation is CSEERGLNYGYTF.

The chain employs TRBV28 and TRBJ1-2; D is ambiguous. Trimming shortened V by 5 bases and J by 4 bases, and 11 bases separated the two germline ends. From germline, CDR1 is MDHEN and CDR2 SYDVKM. This CDR3 comprises 13 residues. DNA for the CDR3: TGTGCCAGCAGTCTGCAAGATAGCTATGGCTACACCTTC. It specifies CASSLQDSYGYTF.

J is TRBJ1-2 and V is TRBV11-2, with a possible D match to TRBD1 (5 bases). The germline CDR1 and CDR2 sequences are SGHAT and FQNNGV. This CDR3 contains 12 residues. The V and J ends lost 8 bases and 7 bases respectively, with 14 bases between them. CDR3 DNA sequence: TGTGCCAGCCTCGGGGCAAGGGGTGGCTACACCTTC. Translating it yields CASLGARGGYTF.

The rearrangement joins TRBV5-1 to TRBJ1-4; TRBD1 matches 10 bases. After removal of 5 bases from V and 5 bases from J, the junction contained 12 bases not matched to a gene. CDR1 SGHRS and CDR2 YFSETQ come from the germline V gene. The CDR3 has 17 residues. In DNA form, the CDR3 reads TGCGCCAGCAGTTTTTCGGGACAGGGGTCCCTGAATGAAAAACTGTTTTTT. Encoded protein: CASSFSGQGSLNEKLFF.

The chain carries TRBV7-2 and TRBJ2-5, with TRBD2 identical over 7 bases. Per germline, CDR1 SGHTA and CDR2 FQGNSA. The CDR3 covers 17 residues. V was clipped by 4 bases and J by 2 bases; unmatched bases: 13. The CDR3 DNA reads as TGTGCCAGCAGCTCAAAACGGGGGGTCACCCCACAAGAGACCCAGTACTTC. Protein sequence: CASSSKRGVTPQETQYF. Full variable domain (missing parts from reference TRBV7-2 and TRBJ2-5): GAGVSQSPSNKVTEKGKDVELRCDPISGHTALYWYRQSLGQGLEFLIYFQGNSAPDKSGLPSDRFSAERTGGSVSTLTIQRTQQEDSAVYLCASSSKRGVTPQETQYFGPGTRLLVL.

This rearrangement joins TRBV10-1 to TRBJ2-3; tentatively, D is TRBD2 (6 bases). CDR1 is WNHNN, CDR2 SYGVQD, per germline (reference sequence). The V and J ends lost 0 bases and 6 bases respectively, with 7 bases between them. The CDR3 extends over 13 amino acids. CDR3 protein: CASSESGGDTQYF. In DNA, the CDR3 is TGCGCCAGCAGTGAGTCTGGGGGGGATACGCAGTATTTT.

This chain uses TRBV29-1 with TRBJ1-1; 7 nucleotides match TRBD1. V lost 5 bases and J lost 4; bases outside the gene matches: 4. Germline-derived CDR1 and CDR2 are SQVTM and ANQGSEA. This CDR3 has 12 residues. This CDR3 reads CSVSAGGTEAFF. CDR3 nucleotides: TGCAGCGTTTCAGCAGGGGGCACTGAAGCTTTCTTT.

V is TRBV7-9 and J is TRBJ2-2, with 7 bases matching TRBD1. The CDR3 runs to 15 residues. In germline, CDR1 is SEHNR, CDR2 FQNEAQ (reference sequence). V gave up 6 bases and J gave up 6 bases; unmatched junction bases: 10. The CDR3 nucleotides are TGTGCCAGCAGGGTGCACAGGGGTATGGCCGGGGAGCTGTTTTTT. Amino acid sequence: CASRVHRGMAGELFF.

The chain combines TRBV5-1 with TRBJ2-2; 8 bases map to TRBD2. This CDR3 is built from 15 residues. The V and J ends lost 4 bases and 5 bases, in that order; junction bases with no gene match: 7. Per the germline V gene, CDR1 is SGHRS and CDR2 is YFSETQ. This chain's CDR3 is CASSGTSGRTGELFF. The DNA for the CDR3 is TGCGCCAGCAGCGGAACTAGCGGTCGAACCGGGGAGCTGTTTTTT. The complete variable domain, with remaining parts taken from reference TRBV5-1 and TRBJ2-2, reads KAGVTQTPRYLIKTRGQQVTLSCSPISGHRSVSWYQQTPGQGLQFLFEYFSETQRNKGNFPGRFSGRQFSNSRSEMNVSTLELGDSALYLCASSGTSGRTGELFFGEGSRLTVL.

The chain combines TRBV7-3 with TRBJ2-2; 8 bases match TRBD1. The CDR3 length is 16 residues. V was pared by 1 base and J by 6 bases, with 7 bases of the junction left unmatched. Germline V gives CDR1 SGHTA, CDR2 FQGTGA. The CDR3 here is CASSLRAGGAAGELFF. The CDR3, as DNA: TGTGCCAGCAGCTTAAGGGCAGGGGGCGCCGCCGGGGAGCTGTTTTTT.

The chain joins TRBV19 to TRBJ2-3; D is uncertain. The germline V gene encodes CDR1 LNHDA and CDR2 SQIVND (reference sequence). The CDR3 loop spans 13 amino acids. V was trimmed by 4 bases and J by 3 bases, leaving 8 bases between them. CDR3 amino acids: CASSTDRTDTQYF. CDR3 bases: TGTGCCAGTAGTACGGACCGTACAGATACGCAGTATTTT. The variable domain in full, with the rest retrieved from reference TRBV19 and TRBJ2-3, is DGGITQSPKYLFRKEGQNVTLSCEQNLNHDAMYWYRQDPGQGLRLIYYSQIVNDFQKGDIAEGYSVSREKKESFPLTVTSAQKNPTAFYLCASSTDRTDTQYFGPGTRLTVL.

V usage is TRBV21-1 and J usage is TRBJ1-1. TRBV21-1 is marked as a pseudogene. The CDR3 runs to 17 residues. The CDR3 is CASIYSTGGKGGTEAFF. In DNA form, the CDR3 reads TGTGCCAGCATCTATTCAACAGGTGGGAAGGGGGGCACTGAAGCTTTCTTT.

V usage is TRBV18 and J usage is TRBJ2-1, with 9 bases aligning to TRBD1. V lost 2 bases to trimming and J lost 8 bases; unmatched junction nucleotides: 4. The CDR3 is 14 amino acids. Germline V CDR1 and CDR2: KGHSH, LQKENI. CDR3 DNA sequence: TGTGCCAGCTCACCATCCACAGGGGGCTATGAGCAGTTCTTC. It is translated as CASSPSTGGYEQFF.

The gene calls are TRBV5-1 and TRBJ1-6, with TRBD1 identical over 12 bases. The CDR3 sequence is 16 residues long. Germline V gives CDR1 SGHRS, CDR2 YFSETQ. The V and J ends lost 3 bases and 7 bases, in that order; junction bases with no gene match: 5. Written as DNA, the CDR3 is TGCGCCAGCAGCTGGGGACAGGGGGCTGGCAATTCACCCCTCCACTTT. Its translation is CASSWGQGAGNSPLHF.

CDR3 sequence: CASSVTGGAGELFF. The CDR3 DNA reads TGTGCCAGCAGCGTTACAGGAGGGGCCGGGGAGCTGTTTTTT. The genes are TRBV7-2 and TRBJ2-2, with D tentatively TRBD2 (6 bases). The germline gives CDR1 SGHTA, CDR2 FQGNSA. The V gene lost 5 bases and the J gene lost 6 bases, with 13 bases spanning the gap. The CDR3 is made up of 14 amino acids.

The V call is TRBV3-1 (or the pseudogene TRBV3-2), the J call TRBJ2-4; no firm D call. Germline V gene sequence: CDR1 LGHDT, CDR2 YNNKEL (reference sequence). V gave up 1 base and J gave up 5 bases, with 12 bases separating them. The CDR3 is 15 residues long. The chain's CDR3 is CASSQAGSGENIQYF. CDR3 coding DNA: TGTGCCAGCAGCCAAGCAGGATCCGGTGAAAACATTCAGTACTTC.

This clone was observed once. J is TRBJ2-7 and V is TRBV7-9; 11 bases are shared with TRBD2. The V gene's germline CDR1 is SEHNR and CDR2 FQNEAQ (reference sequence). This CDR3 is 15 amino acids long. V shed 4 bases, J shed 4 bases, and the junction held 6 bases outside the gene matches. DNA for the CDR3: TGTGCCAGCAGCTCTAGCGGGGGGTCCTTTTACGAGCAGTACTTC. Residues: CASSSSGGSFYEQYF.

The chain employs TRBV7-9 and TRBJ1-3, with D unresolved. From germline, CDR1 is SEHNR and CDR2 FQNEAQ (reference sequence). Trimming shortened V by 5 bases and J by 2 bases, and 4 bases separated the two germline ends. The CDR3 sequence is 12 residues long. This CDR3 is CASSPAGNTIYF. DNA for the CDR3: TGTGCCAGCAGCCCGGCTGGAAACACCATATATTTT.

The chain combines TRBV3-1 (or the pseudogene TRBV3-2) with TRBJ2-2; TRBD1 matches 8 bases. CDR1 and CDR2 from the germline V gene are LGHDT and YNNKEL (reference sequence). The ends lost 6 bases at V and 7 bases at J; junction bases unmatched: 19. This CDR3 is 18 amino acids long. CDR3 loop: CASSPGTGAPHKVGELFF. The CDR3 DNA reads TGTGCCAGCAGTCCCGGGACAGGAGCCCCTCATAAGGTCGGGGAGCTGTTTTTT.

The chain employs TRBV6-5 and TRBJ2-1; D possibly corresponds to TRBD2 (6 bases). With 0 bases removed from V and 8 bases from J, the gap between germline ends came to 17 bases. The germline CDR1 and CDR2 sequences are MNHEY and SVGAGI. The CDR3 has 16 amino acids. The CDR3 region is CASSYSSLARSYEQFF. CDR3 DNA: TGTGCCAGCAGTTACTCCTCCCTAGCGAGGTCCTATGAGCAGTTCTTC.

The CDR3: CASRRGDEKLFF. DNA for the CDR3: TGTGCCAGCAGACGGGGGGATGAAAAACTGTTTTTT. This sequence joins TRBV12-3 or TRBV12-4 and TRBJ1-4; weak D call: TRBD1 (5 bases). There are 12 residues in the CDR3. The germline V and J ends were trimmed by 6 bases and 6 bases, with 8 bases remaining between them.

This chain connects TRBV7-2 to TRBJ2-5; 10 bases map to TRBD2. Germline-derived CDR1 and CDR2 are SGHTA and FQGNSA. Germline trimming cut 5 bases from V and 1 base from J; bases unmatched to any gene: 7. This CDR3 region has 16 residues. The CDR3 sequence: CASSPQRGGPQETQYF. Written as DNA, the CDR3 is TGTGCCAGCAGCCCTCAGCGGGGGGGCCCCCAAGAGACCCAGTACTTC.

The chain is built from TRBV9 and TRBJ2-7, with unresolved D. Germline CDR1 SGDLS, CDR2 YYNGEE. CDR3 length equals 16 residues. The germline V and J ends were trimmed by 4 bases and 1 base, with 18 bases remaining between them. The CDR3 region is CASSPSLDLRSYEQYF. The CDR3 DNA is TGTGCCAGCAGCCCCAGTTTAGACCTCAGATCCTACGAGCAGTACTTC.

The chain recombines TRBV6-1 with TRBJ1-1; no firm D call. Trimming cost V 4 bases and J 0 bases, with 15 bases left between them. Germline V gives CDR1 MNHNS, CDR2 SASEGT. This CDR3 has 16 residues. The CDR3, as DNA: TGTGCCAGCAGTGGAAGGCCACCATTAATGAACACTGAAGCTTTCTTT. Its protein is CASSGRPPLMNTEAFF.

The J gene is TRBJ1-4, the V gene TRBV19, with D possibly being TRBD1 (5 bases). This CDR3 has 14 residues. Between the trimmed V and J ends, which lost 6 bases and 0 bases, there was a span of 8 bases. CDR1 is LNHDA, CDR2 SQIVND, per germline (reference sequence). CDR3 sequence: CASRVTATNEKLFF. CDR3 nucleotides: TGTGCCAGTAGGGTGACAGCAACTAATGAAAAACTGTTTTTT.

This clone was counted a single time. The rearrangement links TRBV18 to TRBJ2-3, with 10 bases aligning to TRBD2. CDR3 length: 15 amino acids. The ends lost 5 bases at V and 0 bases at J; junction bases unmatched: 2. Germline V lookup: CDR1 KGHSH, CDR2 LQKENI. CDR3 DNA: TGTGCCAGCTCATCGACTAGCGGGAGCACAGATACGCAGTATTTT. This translates into CASSSTSGSTDTQYF.

This rearrangement joins TRBV28 to TRBJ1-5; the D gene is possibly TRBD1 (5 bases). Germline V gene data show CDR1 as MDHEN and CDR2 as SYDVKM. CDR3 length equals 18 residues. The V end was cut by 0 bases, the J end by 0 bases, with 15 bases between. The CDR3 reads CASSLWWGPSDSNQPQHF. CDR3 bases: TGTGCCAGCAGTTTATGGTGGGGACCGAGCGATAGCAATCAGCCCCAGCATTTT.

V is TRBV9 and J is TRBJ2-7; 7 bases agree with TRBD2. The germline CDR1 and CDR2 sequences are SGDLS and YYNGEE. The J segment lost 6 bases and the V segment lost 7 bases, leaving 10 bases of the junction unmatched. This CDR3 is 13 amino acids long. The CDR3 region has the DNA TGTGCCAGCTCACCGGGACTAAGGGGCGAGCAGTACTTC. Translation gives CASSPGLRGEQYF.